The 18 T cell receptor beta chains given below trace back to one sample, sequenced in a study of blood T cell repertoires in COVID-19. Profiling relied on immunoSEQ multiplex PCR, and the TCRdb table lists in-frame clones only, not all of them. The sample records approximately 350,000 clones, more than 80% being singletons. Sequencing used PBMCs or T cells enriched from blood (not recorded which). These receptors were taken from a man between 18 and 35 years old who had recovered from COVID-19.

This sequence joins TRBV10-1 and TRBJ2-1; TRBD2 agrees at 8 bases. V shed 2 bases, J shed 5 bases, and the junction held 5 bases outside the gene matches. This CDR3 comprises 15 residues. From germline, CDR1 is WNHNN and CDR2 SYGVQD (reference sequence). DNA for the CDR3: TGCGCCAGCAGTGAGGGGCGGGGGGCCAACAATGAGCAGTTCTTC. This sequence encodes CASSEGRGANNEQFF.

The chain uses TRBV28 and TRBJ1-1; TRBD1 aligns across 9 bases. J was trimmed by 5 bases and V by 2 bases; bases with no gene match: 9. The germline V gene has CDR1 MDHEN and CDR2 SYDVKM. The CDR3 sequence is 16 residues long. CDR3 amino acids: CASSLRMGTGKTEAFF. CDR3 sequence (DNA): TGTGCCAGCAGTTTAAGGATGGGGACAGGGAAGACTGAAGCTTTCTTT.

The rearrangement joins TRBV11-3 to TRBJ1-5; D might be TRBD1 (6 bases). Between the trimmed V and J ends, which lost 1 base and 3 bases, there was a span of 22 bases. The CDR3 has 19 amino acids. Germline-derived CDR1 and CDR2 are SGHNT and YENEEA. CDR3 amino acids: CASSLVQAWRQDNNQPQHF. The CDR3 nucleotides read TGTGCCAGCAGCTTAGTCCAGGCATGGAGACAGGACAACAATCAGCCCCAGCATTTT.

This chain connects TRBV7-8 to TRBJ1-1; tentative D call: TRBD1 (5 bases). The CDR3 extends over 14 amino acids. Germline V gene data show CDR1 as SGHVS and CDR2 as FQNEAQ. With 2 bases removed from V and 2 bases from J, the gap between germline ends came to 9 bases. The CDR3 coding sequence is TGTGCCAGCAGCTTAAACAGGTATAACACTGAAGCTTTCTTT. It codes for CASSLNRYNTEAFF.

This chain uses TRBV6-5 with TRBJ1-1; D possibly corresponds to TRBD1 (6 bases). The V end was cut by 4 bases, the J end by 1 base, with 10 bases between. Germline V lookup: CDR1 MNHEY, CDR2 SVGAGI. The CDR3 totals 14 residues. For the CDR3, the DNA is TGTGCCAGCAGTTGGGACATGGAGAACACTGAAGCTTTCTTT. It encodes CASSWDMENTEAFF.

This clone was seen a single time. The chain links TRBV4-2 to TRBJ2-1, with D possibly matching TRBD2 (7 bases). Germline CDR1 is LGHNA and CDR2 is YNFKEQ. Trimming stripped 1 base from V and 7 bases from J, with 23 bases between. This CDR3 has 18 amino acids. CDR3: CASSQVTSGAGAWNEQFF. As DNA, the CDR3 is TGTGCCAGCAGCCAAGTCACCTCGGGGGCGGGAGCTTGGAATGAGCAGTTCTTC.

The chain is built from TRBV7-9 and TRBJ2-7; D is uncertain. V was pared by 6 bases and J by 2 bases, with 8 bases between. Germline loops: CDR1 SEHNR, CDR2 FQNEAQ (reference sequence). The CDR3 is made up of 12 amino acids. The CDR3 sequence: CASRGQTYEQYF. The CDR3 DNA is TGTGCCAGCAGGGGCCAAACCTACGAGCAGTACTTC.

The V gene is TRBV7-8, the J gene TRBJ2-7, with 8 bases lining up with TRBD1. After removal of 2 bases from V and 3 bases from J, the junction contained 3 bases not matched to a gene. Germline CDR1 SGHVS, CDR2 FQNEAQ. This CDR3 has 14 residues. In nucleotides, the CDR3 is TGTGCCAGCAGCTTAAGTGGACAGGGCTACGAGCAGTACTTC. Amino acids: CASSLSGQGYEQYF. The full variable domain, its missing parts supplied by reference TRBV7-8 and TRBJ2-7, is GAGVSQSPRYKVAKRGQDVALRCDPISGHVSLFWYQQALGQGPEFLTYFQNEAQLDKSGLPSDRFFAERPEGSVSTLKIQRTQQEDSAVYLCASSLSGQGYEQYFGPGTRLTVT.

The chain links TRBV19 to TRBJ1-2; D may be TRBD1 (5 bases). The CDR3 sequence is 13 residues long. CDR1 and CDR2 (germline): LNHDA, SQIVND (reference sequence). Trimming took 10 bases from V and 8 from J, leaving 20 bases between them. CDR3 amino acids: CATRGGQARGYTF. The CDR3 DNA sequence: TGTGCCACCCGCGGGGGTCAGGCCAGAGGCTACACCTTC.

The genes are TRBV19 and TRBJ2-7; D remains unclear. This CDR3 has 15 residues. V lost 4 bases and J lost 0, with 13 bases in between. The germline V gene encodes CDR1 LNHDA and CDR2 SQIVND (reference sequence). CDR3 DNA: TGTGCCAGTAGTAGTAGTCGGTATGCCTCCTACGAGCAGTACTTC. This gives the protein CASSSSRYASYEQYF.

As to this clone: Additional DNA sequences in this sample encode the identical CDR3. The V call is TRBV7-9, the J call TRBJ2-7; D is perhaps TRBD1 (6 bases). Trimming removed 4 bases at V and 4 bases at J, with 8 bases between. Germline CDR1 reads SEHNR; CDR2 reads FQNEAQ (reference sequence). This CDR3 comprises 12 residues. CDR3 in amino acids: CASSSQGYEQYF. For the CDR3, the DNA is TGTGCCAGCAGCTCACAGGGTTACGAGCAGTACTTC.

The chain recombines TRBV11-2 with TRBJ1-4; 7 nucleotides align to TRBD1. From germline, CDR1 is SGHAT and CDR2 FQNNGV. CDR3 length: 17 residues. J lost 4 bases, V lost 5 bases, and 13 bases had no gene match. CDR3 residues: CASSPRQGGDLNEKLFF. CDR3 sequence (DNA): TGTGCCAGCAGCCCACGACAGGGAGGCGATCTTAATGAAAAACTGTTTTTT.

This clone was observed a single time. The rearrangement links TRBV7-3 to TRBJ2-7; TRBD2 matches at 7 bases. V was clipped by 11 bases and J by 2 bases; unmatched bases: 9. In germline, CDR1 is SGHTA, CDR2 FQGTGA. This CDR3 is 13 amino acids long. The CDR3 coding sequence is TGTGCCTCCATATCGCGGGAGACCTACGAGCAGTACTTC. Encoded protein: CASISRETYEQYF. The full variable domain, rest sourced from reference TRBV7-3 and TRBJ2-7, is GAGVSQTPSNKVTEKGKYVELRCDPISGHTALYWYRQSLGQGPEFLIYFQGTGAADDSGLPNDRFFAVRPEGSVSTLKIQRTERGDSAVYLCASISRETYEQYFGPGTRLTVT.

The chain joins TRBV9 to TRBJ2-1; 10 nucleotides align to TRBD2. Per the germline V gene, CDR1 is SGDLS and CDR2 is YYNGEE. After removal of 3 bases from V and 2 bases from J, the junction contained 11 bases not matched to a gene. The CDR3 spans 18 residues. The CDR3 DNA reads as TGTGCCAGCAGCGGTTACCCTCGGACTAGCGGTACCTACAATGAGCAGTTCTTC. It encodes CASSGYPRTSGTYNEQFF.

The chain links TRBV5-5 to TRBJ2-1, with D perhaps matching TRBD1 (6 bases). The CDR3 has 15 amino acids. V lost 2 bases and J lost 4, with 13 bases in between. Germline loops: CDR1 SGHKS, CDR2 YYEKEE (reference sequence). This chain's CDR3 is CASSLQGKTYNEQFF. The CDR3 coding sequence is TGTGCCAGCAGCTTACAGGGCAAAACATACAATGAGCAGTTCTTC.

V usage is TRBV9 and J usage is TRBJ2-1; no definite D call. The germline V gene encodes CDR1 SGDLS and CDR2 YYNGEE. Trimming stripped 3 bases from V and 4 bases from J, with 8 bases between. The CDR3 spans 13 residues. The CDR3 region has the DNA TGTGCCAGCAGCGAACAACCGTACAATGAGCAGTTCTTC. Translated: CASSEQPYNEQFF.

The rearrangement links TRBV19 to TRBJ2-7; D is unresolved. CDR1 is LNHDA and CDR2 is SQIVND in the germline V gene (reference sequence). The CDR3 is 15 residues long. Deletions cut 4 bases from V and 2 bases from J, with 15 bases between. In DNA form, the CDR3 reads TGTGCCAGTAGTACCCCCGGGTATAGGACCTACGAGCAGTACTTC. It translates to CASSTPGYRTYEQYF.

The chain couples TRBV27 to TRBJ2-7; D unclear. The CDR3 runs to 14 residues. Deletions cut 8 bases from V and 0 bases from J, with 14 bases between. From germline, CDR1 is MNHEY and CDR2 SMNVEV (reference sequence). CDR3 region: CASVAVFGSYEQYF. CDR3 DNA: TGTGCCAGCGTCGCAGTTTTTGGCTCCTACGAGCAGTACTTC.